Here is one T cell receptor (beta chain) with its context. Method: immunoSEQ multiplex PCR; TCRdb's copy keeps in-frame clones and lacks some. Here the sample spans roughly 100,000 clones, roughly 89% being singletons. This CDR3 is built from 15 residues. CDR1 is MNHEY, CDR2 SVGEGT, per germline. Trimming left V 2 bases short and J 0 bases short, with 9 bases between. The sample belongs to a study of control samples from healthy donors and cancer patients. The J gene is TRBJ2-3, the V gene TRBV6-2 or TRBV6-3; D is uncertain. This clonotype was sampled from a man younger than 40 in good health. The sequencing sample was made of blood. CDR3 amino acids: CASSYGYSSTDTQYF. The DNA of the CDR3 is TGTGCCAGCAGTTACGGATACTCTAGCACAGATACGCAGTATTTT.